Shown below are 10 T cell receptor beta chains from a single sample sequenced in a study of cytomegalovirus exposure and HLA in healthy donors. The primer mix had 60 Vbeta and 13 Jbeta primers. Repertoires were generated with immunoSEQ multiplex PCR, while TCRdb's copy carries only in-frame clones and drops some. The sample contains some 130,000 clones, approximately 80% of which appear only once. The sample comprised PBMCs. Receptors were obtained from a woman in her fifties or sixties in good health and CMV-seropositive.

The chain combines TRBV10-3 with TRBJ2-5; no reliable D call. The closer fit of TRBJ2-7 to the DNA end suggests the J call may be wrong. CDR1 and CDR2 (germline): ENHRY, SYGVKD. The CDR3 runs to 12 residues. CDR3 in amino acids: CAISDRSYEQYF. CDR3 nucleotide sequence: TGTGCCATCAGTGACAGGTCCTACGAGCAGTACTTC.

The chain joins TRBV5-4 to TRBJ2-4; TRBD1 matches 10 bases. Trimming cost V 9 bases and J 8 bases; bases outside gene matches: 11. Germline V lookup: CDR1 SGHNT, CDR2 YYREEE (reference sequence). CDR3 length: 14 amino acids. DNA for the CDR3: TGTGCCATTCGGGACAGGGGCAAAAACGACATTCAGTACTTC. This translates into CAIRDRGKNDIQYF.

A note on this clone: With a much larger clone just one base away, this may be a read error. The chain combines TRBV7-9 with TRBJ2-1; 9 nucleotides line up with TRBD2. This CDR3 contains 15 residues. Looked up from germline, CDR1 is SEHNR and CDR2 is FQNEAQ (reference sequence). The junction had 2 bases not matched to a gene; V was cut back by 2 bases and J by 3 bases. In nucleotides, the CDR3 is TGTGCCAGCAGCTTACAGCGGGGGGTCTACAATGAGCAGTTCTTC. Translation: CASSLQRGVYNEQFF. Full variable domain (missing parts from reference TRBV7-9 and TRBJ2-1): DTGVSQNPRHKITKRGQNVTFRCDPISEHNRLYWYRQTLGQGPEFLTYFQNEAQLEKSRLLSDRFSAERPKGSFSTLEIQRTEQGDSAMYLCASSLQRGVYNEQFFGPGTRLTVL.

V usage is TRBV4-2 and J usage is TRBJ2-4; possible D gene TRBD1, 7 bases. The CDR3 is 17 residues long. Per the germline V gene, CDR1 is LGHNA and CDR2 is YNFKEQ. V was cut by 0 bases and J by 7 bases, with 19 bases left in between. This CDR3 reads CASSQDLGRGVRNIQYF. The CDR3 coding sequence is TGTGCCAGCAGCCAAGATCTGGGCAGGGGGGTCAGGAACATTCAGTACTTC.

The V and J genes are TRBV5-1 and TRBJ1-4; D not resolved. The CDR3 has 14 residues. In germline, CDR1 is SGHRS, CDR2 YFSETQ. The V gene lost 4 bases and the J gene lost 6 bases, with 13 bases spanning the gap. The CDR3 DNA follows: TGCGCCAGCAGCCCCTTGGGGAGGGATGAAAAACTGTTTTTT. It yields the protein CASSPLGRDEKLFF. Full variable domain (remainder filled in from reference TRBV5-1 and TRBJ1-4): KAGVTQTPRYLIKTRGQQVTLSCSPISGHRSVSWYQQTPGQGLQFLFEYFSETQRNKGNFPGRFSGRQFSNSRSEMNVSTLELGDSALYLCASSPLGRDEKLFFGSGTQLSVL.

V usage is TRBV6-5 and J usage is TRBJ2-3; D is unresolved. This CDR3 contains 12 residues. Germline-derived CDR1 and CDR2 are MNHEY and SVGAGI. Trimming shortened V by 7 bases and J by 4 bases, and 9 bases separated the two germline ends. The CDR3 DNA reads TGTGCCAGCACTCGGTCCGCAGATACGCAGTATTTT. It yields the protein CASTRSADTQYF.

The rearrangement joins TRBV5-8 to TRBJ2-2; 7 bases fit TRBD1. J was trimmed by 0 bases and V by 4 bases; bases with no gene match: 9. The CDR3 length is 17 residues. Germline-derived CDR1 and CDR2 are SGHTS and YDEGEE. The CDR3 region has the DNA TGTGCCAGCAGCAAGGGGACAGACCTTTCGAACACCGGGGAGCTGTTTTTT. Amino acid sequence: CASSKGTDLSNTGELFF. Full variable domain (remainder filled in from reference TRBV5-8 and TRBJ2-2): EAGVTQSPTHLIKTRGQQATLRCSPISGHTSVYWYQQALGLGLQFLLWYDEGEERNRGNFPPRFSGRQFPNYSSELNVNALELEDSALYLCASSKGTDLSNTGELFFGEGSRLTVL.

The chain recombines TRBV1 with TRBJ2-1; TRBD2 is taken as the D call from the table, unchecked against the DNA. TRBV1 corresponds to a pseudogene. This CDR3 has 17 residues. In DNA form, the CDR3 reads TGCACCAGCAGCCAAGTCCCAGCGGGGGGTGCCTACAATGAGCAGTTCTTC. Amino acid sequence: CTSSQVPAGGAYNEQFF.

The chain carries TRBV9 and TRBJ2-3, with TRBD2 matching 10 bases. The CDR3 has 15 residues. V lost 2 bases, J lost 5 bases, and 5 bases stayed unmatched. CDR1 is SGDLS, CDR2 YYNGEE, per germline. The CDR3 here is CASSVLAGVGDTQYF. For the CDR3, the DNA is TGTGCCAGCAGCGTTCTAGCGGGGGTGGGAGATACGCAGTATTTT.

The chain joins TRBV29-1 to TRBJ1-2; weak D call: TRBD1 (6 bases). Germline assignment: CDR1 SQVTM and CDR2 ANQGSEA. The V gene lost 5 bases and the J gene lost 4 bases, with 11 bases spanning the gap. The CDR3 runs 12 residues. CDR3 protein: CSVLQGTYGYTF. CDR3 nucleotides: TGCAGCGTTTTACAGGGAACCTATGGCTACACCTTC.